The source of this T cell receptor beta chain is a study of T cells in Graves' hyperthyroidism and ophthalmopathy (dated by TCRdb to the late 2010s). In terms of the full investigation: Peripheral blood samples were taken at the time of initial diagnosis, prior to any treatment. To identify TCR V-J signatures that set the groups apart, the researchers used a discovery cohort of roughly 100 patients, made up of roughly 40 with Graves' ophthalmopathy and 55 to 65 with stable Graves' hyperthyroidism. Prospective prediction of ophthalmopathy was tested in an independent validation cohort consisting of 18 to 20 hyperthyroidism patients and some 15 patients who later progressed to ophthalmopathy. The 100 discovery patients were randomly split 7:3 into training and test sets. Thyroid tissue and blood T-cell repertoires from over 5 Graves' hyperthyroidism patients were also compared in the study. Once sampling was done, hyperthyroidism patients were given methimazole at a starting dose of 30 mg daily, whereas ophthalmopathy patients were given high-dose intravenous methylprednisolone. The paper describes TCR Vbeta CDR3 sequencing of around 140 peripheral blood samples, made up of fewer than 50 ophthalmopathy patients, more than 70 hyperthyroidism patients and around 17 progressor patients. Overall study outcomes, separate from this receptor: A model built on a 13 V-J signature distinguished ophthalmopathy from stable hyperthyroidism, reaching around 88% sensitivity and 81.08% specificity in cross-validation and 80%/75% in testing. No statistical method was used to set the sample size in advance, and investigators knew the group allocation. Blood samples also contained most of the expanded thyroid clonotypes (frequency above 0.001), which suggests that blood repertoires may reflect thyroid immune responses. In validation, the model predicted progression to ophthalmopathy a median of around 6.5 months before onset, with about 71% sensitivity and about 72% specificity.

This clonotype occurred many times. Its cognate antigen has yet to be identified. Base qualities are missing; no much larger clone stands one base away. Moderately to severely active disease, a Clinical Activity Score of at least 3, a NOSPECS grade of at least 4, and a duration under 3 months were present in ophthalmopathy patients. Exclusion was applied to patients with uncontrolled infections, other autoimmune diseases, pregnancy or lactation. Clinical symptoms, serum thyroxine and TRAb, thyroid ultrasound, and orbital computed tomography formed the basis for the diagnoses. PBMCs were isolated from about 9 ml of fresh peripheral blood by Ficoll-Paque density gradient centrifugation. Trizol reagent was used to extract total RNA, and RNA quality was then checked on an Agilent 2100 Bioanalyzer. CDR1 and CDR2, looked up from the germline V gene, are MNHEY and SVGEGT. The germline ends are 10 bases apart after V is trimmed by 5 bases and J by 8 bases. The CDR3, from cysteine to phenylalanine, totals 12 residues. Just the 36-base CDR3 DNA is kept, in frame starting at base 1.

TCR beta CDR3 regions were amplified from RNA transcripts. A first-round RT-PCR of the TCR CDR3 used the HTBI primer set with the Qiagen OneStep RT-PCR kit. The libraries were constructed in a second round of multiplex PCR and then size-selected and purified. Paired-end sequencing of the libraries was performed with 100 bp reads on an Illumina HiSeq2000. The authors processed their data as follows. SOAPnuke was used to process the raw data, with reads discarded if the reads contained adapters or uncalled bases, had a mean Phred below 15, or lacked an exact constant-primer or identifier match. COPE v1.2.5 was used to merge high-quality paired reads, and clonotypes were defined as unique nucleotide sequences. MiTCR v1.1 was used to align clonotypes to the IMGT TRBV, TRBD and TRBJ reference segments. Analysis was restricted to V-J combinations with a frequency above 0.0001, which covered roughly 99% of repertoires. The TCS score was defined as F50 (clonal expansion) divided by E x V (chaos), with BLOSUM62-based TCRdist calculated between CDR3 peptides within each V-J. Welch's t-statistics and random forest reduced approximately 520 V-J features to fewer than 15, which were used in a naive Bayes classifier (R e1071). TCRdb's own reprocessing of the public reads used fastp at Q25 and MiXCR and kept productive beta chains. Duplicate CDR3 protein sequences are folded into a single record with the most common DNA and genes. TCRdb's processing, not the study's, gives the V and J calls here. A total of 600,000 or so distinct CDR3 sequences appear in this sample, around 15% of them only once. Of the sample, 9.5% to 15% is held by the ten largest clones.

This clonotype originated in a woman aged 45-59 years with Graves' ophthalmopathy. The receptor chain draws on TRBV6-2 or TRBV6-3 and TRBJ2-1; a weak D assignment points to TRBD1 (6 bases agree). The sequencing sample was made of blood. The CDR3 sequence is CASSRRTDEQFF. The nucleotides are TGTGCCAGCAGTCGCCGGACAGATGAGCAGTTCTTC.